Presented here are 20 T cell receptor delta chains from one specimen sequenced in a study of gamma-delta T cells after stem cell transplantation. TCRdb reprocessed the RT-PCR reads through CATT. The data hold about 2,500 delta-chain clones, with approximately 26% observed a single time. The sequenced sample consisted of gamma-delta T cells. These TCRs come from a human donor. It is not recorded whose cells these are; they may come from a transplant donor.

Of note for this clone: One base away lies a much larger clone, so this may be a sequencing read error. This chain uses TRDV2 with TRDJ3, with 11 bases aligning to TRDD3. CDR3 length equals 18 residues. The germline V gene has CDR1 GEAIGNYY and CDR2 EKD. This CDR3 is CACDELGDNPWDTRKMFF. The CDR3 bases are TGTGCCTGTGATGAACTGGGGGATAATCCCTGGGACACCCGAAAGATGTTTTTC.

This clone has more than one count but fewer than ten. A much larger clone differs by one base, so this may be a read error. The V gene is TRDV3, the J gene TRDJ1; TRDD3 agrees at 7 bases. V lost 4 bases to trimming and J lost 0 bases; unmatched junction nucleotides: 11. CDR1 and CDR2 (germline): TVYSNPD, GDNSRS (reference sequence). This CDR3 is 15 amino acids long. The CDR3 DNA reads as TGTGCCTGTAGTTGCTGGGGGTTAAACACCGATAAACTCATCTTT. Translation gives CACSCWGLNTDKLIF.

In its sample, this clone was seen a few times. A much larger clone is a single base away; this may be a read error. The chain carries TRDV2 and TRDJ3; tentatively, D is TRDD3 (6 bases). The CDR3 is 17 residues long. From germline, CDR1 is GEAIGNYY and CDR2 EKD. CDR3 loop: CACEGMNSSWDTRRMFF. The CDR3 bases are TGTGCCTGCGAGGGGATGAACAGCTCCTGGGACACCCGACGGATGTTTTTC.

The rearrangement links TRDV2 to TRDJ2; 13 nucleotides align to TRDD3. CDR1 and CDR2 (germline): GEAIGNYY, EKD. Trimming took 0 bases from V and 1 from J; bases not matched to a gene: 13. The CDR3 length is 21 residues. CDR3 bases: TGTGCCTGTGACACCTCGGTCACTGGGGGATACGTGAATGTTTTGACAGCACAACTCTTCTTT. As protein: CACDTSVTGGYVNVLTAQLFF.

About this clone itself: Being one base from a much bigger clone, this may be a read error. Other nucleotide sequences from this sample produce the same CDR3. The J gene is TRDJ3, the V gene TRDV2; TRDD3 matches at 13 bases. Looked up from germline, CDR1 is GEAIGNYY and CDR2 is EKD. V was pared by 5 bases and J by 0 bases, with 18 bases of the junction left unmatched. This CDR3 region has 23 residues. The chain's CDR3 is CACGGTGGYAELPSSWDTRQMFF. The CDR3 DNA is TGTGCCTGTGGCGGGACTGGGGGATACGCCGAATTACCGAGCTCCTGGGACACCCGACAGATGTTTTTC.

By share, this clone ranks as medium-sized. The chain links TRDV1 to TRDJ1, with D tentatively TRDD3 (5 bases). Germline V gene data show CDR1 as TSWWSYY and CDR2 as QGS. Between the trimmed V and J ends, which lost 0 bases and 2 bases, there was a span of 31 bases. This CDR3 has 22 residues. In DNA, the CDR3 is TGTGCTCTTGGGGAACTTTGGGCCTCCTTAGGATCTCCGTACTGGAGGACCGATAAACTCATCTTT. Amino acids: CALGELWASLGSPYWRTDKLIF.

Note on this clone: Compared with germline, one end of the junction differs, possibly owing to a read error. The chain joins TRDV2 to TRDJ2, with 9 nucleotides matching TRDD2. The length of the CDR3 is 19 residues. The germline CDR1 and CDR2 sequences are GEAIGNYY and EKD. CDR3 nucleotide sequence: TGTGCCTGCCCTGCCTTCCTACGCCAAGTGGATCTGGTCACAGCACACCTCTTCTTT. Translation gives CACPAFLRQVDLVTAHLFF.

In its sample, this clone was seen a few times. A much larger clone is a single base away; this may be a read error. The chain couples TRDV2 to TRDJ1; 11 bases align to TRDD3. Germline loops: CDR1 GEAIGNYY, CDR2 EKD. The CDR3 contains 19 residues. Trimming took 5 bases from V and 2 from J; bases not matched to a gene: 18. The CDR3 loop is CACGTRKREWGIRTDKLIF. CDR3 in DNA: TGTGCCTGTGGCACGAGAAAGCGTGAGTGGGGGATACGGACCGATAAACTCATCTTT.

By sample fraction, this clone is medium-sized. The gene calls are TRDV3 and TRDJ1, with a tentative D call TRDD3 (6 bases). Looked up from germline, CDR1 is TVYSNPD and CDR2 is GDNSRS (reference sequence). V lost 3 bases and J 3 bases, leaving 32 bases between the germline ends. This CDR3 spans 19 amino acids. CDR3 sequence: CAFDRFPRLPWGWPDKLIF. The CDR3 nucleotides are TGTGCCTTCGATCGGTTTCCCCGACTACCCTGGGGATGGCCCGATAAACTCATCTTT.

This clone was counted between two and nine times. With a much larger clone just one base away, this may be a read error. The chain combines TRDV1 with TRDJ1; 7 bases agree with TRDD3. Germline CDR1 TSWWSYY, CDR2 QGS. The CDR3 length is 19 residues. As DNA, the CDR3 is TGTGCTCTTGAGAGGCCTGTACTGGGGACACCCCTGTACACCGGTAAACTCATCTTT. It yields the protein CALERPVLGTPLYTGKLIF.

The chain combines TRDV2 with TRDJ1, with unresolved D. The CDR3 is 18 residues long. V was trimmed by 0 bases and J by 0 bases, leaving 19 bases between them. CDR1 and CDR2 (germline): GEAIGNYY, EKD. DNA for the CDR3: TGTGCCTGTGACACCCTAAAGTGGACTGTGGTGTACACCGATAAACTCATCTTT. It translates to CACDTLKWTVVYTDKLIF.

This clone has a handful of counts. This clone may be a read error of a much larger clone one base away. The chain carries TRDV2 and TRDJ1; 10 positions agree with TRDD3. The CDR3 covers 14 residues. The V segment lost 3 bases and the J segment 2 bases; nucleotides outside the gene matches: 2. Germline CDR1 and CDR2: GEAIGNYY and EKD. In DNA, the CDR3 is TGTGCCTGTGACGAACTGGGGGATACCGATAAACTCATCTTT. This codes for CACDELGDTDKLIF.

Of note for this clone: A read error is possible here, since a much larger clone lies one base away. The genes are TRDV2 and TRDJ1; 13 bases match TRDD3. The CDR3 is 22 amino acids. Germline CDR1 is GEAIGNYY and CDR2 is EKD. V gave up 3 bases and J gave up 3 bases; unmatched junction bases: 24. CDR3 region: CACDLLPTGGYGILGGPDKLIF. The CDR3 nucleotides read TGTGCCTGTGACCTCCTTCCTACTGGGGGATACGGGATCCTCGGGGGACCCGATAAACTCATCTTT.

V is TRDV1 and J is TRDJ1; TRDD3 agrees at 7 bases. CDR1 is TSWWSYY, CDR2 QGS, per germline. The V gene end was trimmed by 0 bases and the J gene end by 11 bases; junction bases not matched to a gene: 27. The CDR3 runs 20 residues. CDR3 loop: CALGELCPQIVSGGWNGLIF. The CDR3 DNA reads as TGTGCTCTTGGGGAACTCTGCCCCCAGATCGTATCCGGGGGATGGAACGGGCTCATCTTT.

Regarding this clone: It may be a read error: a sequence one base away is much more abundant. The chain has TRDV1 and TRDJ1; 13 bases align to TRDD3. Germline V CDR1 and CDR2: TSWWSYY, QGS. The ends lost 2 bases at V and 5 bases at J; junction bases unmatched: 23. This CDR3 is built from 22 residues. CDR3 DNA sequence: TGTGCTCTTGGGGAAACCTTCCTATGGGAAACCTTGTACTGGGGGATACGGGATAAACTCATCTTT. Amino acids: CALGETFLWETLYWGIRDKLIF.

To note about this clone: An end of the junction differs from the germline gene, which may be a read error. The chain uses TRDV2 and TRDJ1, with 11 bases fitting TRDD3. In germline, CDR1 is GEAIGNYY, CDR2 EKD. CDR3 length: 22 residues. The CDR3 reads CACDTFLGDTGQPLGNPDTLIF. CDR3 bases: TGTGCCTGTGACACCTTCCTGGGGGATACTGGTCAACCTCTGGGCAACCCCGATACACTCATCTTT.

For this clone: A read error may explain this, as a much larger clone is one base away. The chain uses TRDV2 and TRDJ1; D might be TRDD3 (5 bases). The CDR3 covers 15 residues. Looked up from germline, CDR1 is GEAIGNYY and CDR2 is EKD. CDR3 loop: CACGTGGISTDKLIF. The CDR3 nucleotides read TGTGCCTGTGGCACCGGAGGGATTTCCACCGATAAACTCATCTTT.

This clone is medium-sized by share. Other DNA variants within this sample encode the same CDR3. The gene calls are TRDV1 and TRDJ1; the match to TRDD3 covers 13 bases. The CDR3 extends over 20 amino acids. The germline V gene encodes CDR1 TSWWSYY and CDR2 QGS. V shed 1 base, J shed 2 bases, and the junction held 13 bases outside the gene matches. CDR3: CALGEPVPTYWGIRTDKLIF. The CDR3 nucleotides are TGTGCTCTTGGGGAACCCGTTCCTACTTACTGGGGGATACGAACCGATAAACTCATCTTT.

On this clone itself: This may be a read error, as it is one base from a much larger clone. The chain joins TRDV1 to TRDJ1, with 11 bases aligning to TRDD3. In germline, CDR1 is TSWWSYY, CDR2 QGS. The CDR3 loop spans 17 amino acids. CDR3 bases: TGTGCTCTTGTTCGAGCCTTCCCACTGGGGGATAAATCGGGGCTCACCTTT. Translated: CALVRAFPLGDKSGLTF.

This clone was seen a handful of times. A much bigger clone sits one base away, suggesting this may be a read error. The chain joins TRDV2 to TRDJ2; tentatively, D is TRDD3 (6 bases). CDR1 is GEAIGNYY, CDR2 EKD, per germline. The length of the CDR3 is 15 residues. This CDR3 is CACDTGGALTAQHFF. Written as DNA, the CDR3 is TGTGCCTGTGACACCGGGGGAGCTTTGACAGCACAACACTTCTTT.